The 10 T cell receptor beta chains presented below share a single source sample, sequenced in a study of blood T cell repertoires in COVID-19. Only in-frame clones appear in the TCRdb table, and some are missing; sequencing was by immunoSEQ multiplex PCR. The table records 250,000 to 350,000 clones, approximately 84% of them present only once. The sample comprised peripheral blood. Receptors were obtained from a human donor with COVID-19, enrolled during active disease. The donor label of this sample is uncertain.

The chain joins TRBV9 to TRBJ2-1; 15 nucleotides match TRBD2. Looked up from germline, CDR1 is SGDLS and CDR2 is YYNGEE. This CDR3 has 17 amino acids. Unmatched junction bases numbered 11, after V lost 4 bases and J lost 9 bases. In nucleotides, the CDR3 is TGTGCCAGCAGCCTCACACCCGGGACTAGCGGGAGGAGTGAGCAGTTCTTC. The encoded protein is CASSLTPGTSGRSEQFF.

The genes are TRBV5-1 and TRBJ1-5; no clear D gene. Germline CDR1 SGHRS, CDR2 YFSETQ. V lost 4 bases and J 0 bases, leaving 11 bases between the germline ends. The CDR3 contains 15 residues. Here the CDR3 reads CASSPRGASNQPQHF. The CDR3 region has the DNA TGCGCCAGCAGCCCGCGGGGAGCTAGCAATCAGCCCCAGCATTTT. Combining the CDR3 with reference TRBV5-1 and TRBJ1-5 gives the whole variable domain KAGVTQTPRYLIKTRGQQVTLSCSPISGHRSVSWYQQTPGQGLQFLFEYFSETQRNKGNFPGRFSGRQFSNSRSEMNVSTLELGDSALYLCASSPRGASNQPQHFGDGTRLSIL.

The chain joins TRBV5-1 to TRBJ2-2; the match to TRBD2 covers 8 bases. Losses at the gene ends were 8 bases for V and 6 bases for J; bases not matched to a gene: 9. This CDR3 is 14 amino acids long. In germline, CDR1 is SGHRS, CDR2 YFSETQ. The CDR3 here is CASKRETGAGELFF. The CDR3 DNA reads TGCGCCAGTAAGCGGGAGACCGGGGCCGGGGAGCTGTTTTTT.

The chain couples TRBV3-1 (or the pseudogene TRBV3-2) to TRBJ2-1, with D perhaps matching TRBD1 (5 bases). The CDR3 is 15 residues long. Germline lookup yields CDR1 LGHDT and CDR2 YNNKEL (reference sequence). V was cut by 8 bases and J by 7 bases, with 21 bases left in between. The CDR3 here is CASEKRWGPGNEQFF. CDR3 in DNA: TGTGCCAGCGAAAAAAGATGGGGCCCTGGGAATGAGCAGTTCTTC.

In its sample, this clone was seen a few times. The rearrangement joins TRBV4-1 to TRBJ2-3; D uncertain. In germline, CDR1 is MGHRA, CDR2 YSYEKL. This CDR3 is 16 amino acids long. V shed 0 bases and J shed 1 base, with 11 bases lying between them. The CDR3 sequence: CASSQERPARTDTQYF. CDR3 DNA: TGCGCCAGCAGCCAAGAGCGGCCAGCCCGCACAGATACGCAGTATTTT.

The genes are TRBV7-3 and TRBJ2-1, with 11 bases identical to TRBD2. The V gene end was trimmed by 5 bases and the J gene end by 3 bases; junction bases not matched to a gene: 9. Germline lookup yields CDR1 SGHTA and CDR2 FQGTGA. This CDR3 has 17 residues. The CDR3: CASSLLAGGTVYNEQFF. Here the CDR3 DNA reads TGTGCCAGCAGCCTTCTAGCGGGAGGAACGGTCTACAATGAGCAGTTCTTC.

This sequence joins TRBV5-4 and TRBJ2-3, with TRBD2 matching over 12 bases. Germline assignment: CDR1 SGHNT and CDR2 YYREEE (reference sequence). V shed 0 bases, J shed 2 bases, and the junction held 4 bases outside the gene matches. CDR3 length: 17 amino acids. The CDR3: CASSLGLAGAYTDTQYF. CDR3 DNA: TGTGCCAGCAGCTTGGGACTAGCGGGAGCGTACACAGATACGCAGTATTTT.

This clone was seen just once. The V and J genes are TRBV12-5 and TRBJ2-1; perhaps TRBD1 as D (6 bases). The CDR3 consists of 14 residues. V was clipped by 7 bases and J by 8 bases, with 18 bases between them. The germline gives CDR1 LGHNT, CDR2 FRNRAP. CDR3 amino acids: CASAPPPQGYEQFF. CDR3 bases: TGTGCTAGTGCCCCGCCCCCACAGGGTTATGAGCAGTTCTTC. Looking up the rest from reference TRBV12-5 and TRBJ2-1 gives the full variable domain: DARVTQTPRHKVTEMGQEVTMRCQPILGHNTVFWYRQTMMQGLELLAYFRNRAPLDDSGMPKDRFSAEMPDATLATLKIQPSEPRDSAVYFCASAPPPQGYEQFFGPGTRLTVL.

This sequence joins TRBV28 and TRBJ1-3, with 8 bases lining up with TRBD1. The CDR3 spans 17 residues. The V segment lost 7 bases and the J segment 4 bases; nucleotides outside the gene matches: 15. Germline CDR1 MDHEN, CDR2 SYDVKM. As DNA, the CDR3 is TGTGCCAGCAATCTAAACAAGGGCAGGGGGCTAGGAAACACCATATATTTT. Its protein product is CASNLNKGRGLGNTIYF.

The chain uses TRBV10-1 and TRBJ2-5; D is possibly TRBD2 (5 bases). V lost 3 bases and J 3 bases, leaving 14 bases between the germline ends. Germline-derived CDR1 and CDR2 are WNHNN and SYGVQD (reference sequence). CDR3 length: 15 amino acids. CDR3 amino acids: CASSDGPGGEETQYF. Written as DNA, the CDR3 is TGCGCCAGCAGTGACGGGCCCGGAGGCGAAGAGACCCAGTACTTC.